The sequence of this T cell receptor (beta chain) was determined in a study of OX40 agonist ivuxolimab in advanced cancers. Study information: Age averaged approximately 60 years (range about 20 to 80), and 82.7% were male. Partial response was recorded in three patients: one hepatocellular carcinoma and two cutaneous melanoma cases. Findings and caveats of the study: Among the least clonally expanded were partial responders at 0.1-3.0 mg/kg.

A word on this clone: Its specificity is unknown.

V lost 5 bases to trimming and J lost 2 bases; unmatched junction nucleotides: 8. The germline V gene has CDR1 SGHTA and CDR2 FQGNSA. The CDR3 runs 15 residues. Libraries were prepared by immunoSEQ multiplex PCR; TCRdb keeps only in-frame clonotypes and omits some of them. The sample consists of 75,000 to 100,000 clones, roughly 90% of them appearing once. The material was CD4+ or CD8+ T cells sorted from blood, obtained in a trial of the OX40 agonist ivuxolimab. The chain is built from TRBV7-2 and TRBJ1-1, with TRBD1 matching over 7 bases. The receptor was derived from an adult with an advanced solid tumor such as melanoma, head and neck, liver or kidney cancer. In nucleotides, the CDR3 is TGTGCCAGCAGCATAGGGGGCGGACCAAACACTGAAGCTTTCTTT. It translates to CASSIGGGPNTEAFF.